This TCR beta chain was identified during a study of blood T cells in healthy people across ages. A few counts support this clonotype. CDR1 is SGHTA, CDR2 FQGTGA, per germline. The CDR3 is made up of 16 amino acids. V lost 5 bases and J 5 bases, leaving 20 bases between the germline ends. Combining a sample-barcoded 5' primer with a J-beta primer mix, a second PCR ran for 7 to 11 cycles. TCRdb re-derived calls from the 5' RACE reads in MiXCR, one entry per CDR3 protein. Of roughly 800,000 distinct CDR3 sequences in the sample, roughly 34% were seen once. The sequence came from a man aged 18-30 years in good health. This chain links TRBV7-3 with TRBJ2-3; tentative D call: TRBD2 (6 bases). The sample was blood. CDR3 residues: CASSPLTSTRRDTQYF. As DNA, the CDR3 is TGTGCCAGCAGCCCCCTCACTAGCACACGGAGAGATACGCAGTATTTT. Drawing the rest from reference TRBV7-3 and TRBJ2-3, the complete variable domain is GAGVSQTPSNKVTEKGKYVELRCDPISGHTALYWYRQSLGQGPEFLIYFQGTGAADDSGLPNDRFFAVRPEGSVSTLKIQRTERGDSAVYLCASSPLTSTRRDTQYFGPGTRLTVL.